These 9 T cell receptor beta chains were all obtained from the same sample, sequenced in a study of blood T cells in healthy people across ages. With a J-beta primer mix and a sample-barcoded 5' primer, a second PCR ran about 6 to 11 cycles. TCRdb recomputed calls from the 5' RACE reads with MiXCR, one row per CDR3 protein. The sample lists approximately 800,000 distinct CDR3 sequences, 62% occurring once. Sequenced material: blood. The source is a young man in good health.

The chain is built from TRBV4-3 and TRBJ2-7; TRBD1 matches 7 bases. CDR1 is LGHNA, CDR2 YSLEER, per germline. The CDR3 spans 13 residues. V shed 3 bases and J 6 bases; nucleotides not matched to a gene: 5. CDR3: CASSHTRDSEQYF. The CDR3, as DNA: TGCGCCAGCAGCCACACCCGGGACAGCGAGCAGTACTTC.

The chain couples TRBV13 to TRBJ2-7; 12 bases match TRBD1. The J call is doubtful: the DNA matches TRBJ2-5 better. The CDR3 extends over 16 amino acids. Germline values: CDR1 PRHDT, CDR2 FYEKMQ (reference sequence). The CDR3: CASSLVGQGAFETQYF. The CDR3 region has the DNA TGTGCCAGCAGCTTAGTGGGACAGGGGGCCTTCGAGACCCAGTACTTC.

The chain recombines TRBV10-3 with TRBJ1-1; weak D call: TRBD1 (5 bases). The length of the CDR3 is 15 residues. Germline V lookup: CDR1 ENHRY, CDR2 SYGVKD. V was shortened by 6 bases and J by 1 base, with 15 bases between the two germline ends. The CDR3 sequence: CAISGAKGKNTEAFF. The CDR3 DNA is TGTGCCATCAGCGGGGCCAAGGGTAAGAACACTGAAGCTTTCTTT.

This chain connects TRBV27 to TRBJ1-1, with D possibly TRBD1 on 5 matching bases. The V gene's germline CDR1 is MNHEY and CDR2 SMNVEV (reference sequence). This CDR3 spans 15 amino acids. The V end was cut by 6 bases, the J end by 6 bases, with 20 bases between. The chain's CDR3 is CASSQYGGGVSEAFF. As DNA, the CDR3 is TGTGCCAGCAGCCAGTACGGTGGGGGGGTCTCTGAAGCTTTCTTT.

The V and J genes are TRBV4-1 and TRBJ2-3; no definite D call. Trimming left V 1 base short and J 3 bases short, with 17 bases between. CDR3 length: 17 amino acids. Germline assignment: CDR1 MGHRA and CDR2 YSYEKL. The CDR3 protein is CASSQVWTLRETDTQYF. The CDR3 DNA follows: TGCGCCAGCAGCCAAGTTTGGACCCTAAGAGAGACAGATACGCAGTATTTT.

The chain couples TRBV15 to TRBJ1-4, with TRBD1 identical over 10 bases. The J segment lost 0 bases and the V segment lost 0 bases, leaving 7 bases of the junction unmatched. This CDR3 region has 19 residues. The V gene's germline CDR1 is LNHNV and CDR2 YYDKDF (reference sequence). The CDR3 loop is CATSRDPTGGAATNEKLFF. CDR3 DNA sequence: TGTGCCACCAGCAGAGACCCGACAGGGGGCGCGGCAACTAATGAAAAACTGTTTTTT.

This rearrangement joins TRBV5-1 to TRBJ1-6; 11 bases align to TRBD1. CDR1 is SGHRS and CDR2 is YFSETQ in the germline V gene. Trimming at V came to 6 bases and at J to 10 bases, leaving 12 bases not matched to a gene. This CDR3 comprises 16 residues. CDR3 bases: TGCGCCAGCACCTACAGGACAGGGGGCTCGGAATCACCCCTCCACTTT. Protein: CASTYRTGGSESPLHF.

Only a few counts were recorded for this clonotype. The V call is TRBV7-2, the J call TRBJ2-3; the D is unclear. The ends were cut back, 3 bases at V and 4 bases at J, with 8 bases in the middle. The germline gives CDR1 SGHTA, CDR2 FQGNSA. The CDR3 is 13 residues long. DNA for the CDR3: TGTGCCAGCAGCTTCCAGAGAGCAGATACGCAGTATTTT. Its protein is CASSFQRADTQYF.

This clonotype turned up a few times. The chain has TRBV29-1 and TRBJ2-4; 7 nucleotides match TRBD1. Per the germline V gene, CDR1 is SQVTM and CDR2 is ANQGSEA. This CDR3 region has 13 residues. With V trimmed by 6 bases and J by 4 bases, 6 bases remained unmatched. The CDR3 reads CSVPARGKNIQYF. CDR3 coding DNA: TGCAGCGTCCCCGCCAGGGGGAAAAACATTCAGTACTTC.